This T cell receptor beta chain comes out of a study of tumor-infiltrating lymphocytes in primary liver carcinoma. Looking at the study overall: Those enrolled were patients of both sexes, who were aged 30 to 69 years. Between about 4 and 11 cm across, the tumors were all of stage T1-T3 N0M0. Sample counts of productive TCRbeta reads spanned roughly 3.5 to 7.13 million; these counts were similar across tissue types.

Notes on the study in general: Paired tumor-adjacent and tumor-blood samples overlapped less than tumor region pairs did.

cDNA specific to TCR beta was made from 450 to 500 ng of total RNA, with a constant-region primer employed for priming. A slightly modified ARM-PCR protocol with three nested multiplex PCR rounds produced these TCR beta libraries. PCR rounds one and two used TRBV1-TRBV30 forward primers with a C-beta reverse primer for about 9 cycles each. Each CDR3 protein gets one entry after TCRdb re-called the multiplex PCR reads with MiXCR. The sample carries tens of thousands of distinct CDR3 sequences, under 75% recorded once. CDR1 MGHRA and CDR2 YSYEKL come from the germline V gene. This CDR3 has 13 amino acids. Comment on this clonotype: What it binds is not known. The junction differs from germline at one of its ends, possibly a read error.

Taking about 17-32 mg of unsorted bulk tissue, the authors co-extracted RNA and DNA. V is TRBV4-1 and J is TRBJ2-7; 7 bases map to TRBD2. The sequence derives from a man aged 35-49 years with primary liver carcinoma and hepatitis B virus infection. Sequencing was carried out using tumor-adjacent normal liver tissue. CDR3 sequence: CAGSQGLVFEQYF. The CDR3 DNA reads TGCGCCGGCAGCCAAGGACTAGTGTTCGAGCAGTACTTC.